The 29 T cell receptor beta chains given below trace back to one sample, sequenced in a study of PD-1 blockade in classical Hodgkin lymphoma. Assay used: immunoSEQ multiplex PCR; TCRdb lists only in-frame clones, some missing. Of approximately 61,000 clones listed, approximately 90% are singletons. Noted time point: cycle 4 day 1 (C4D1), after five to seven weeks of nivolumab. All trial patients relapsed after autologous stem cell transplantation. The material was peripheral blood mononuclear cells (PBMCs), obtained before the fourth cycle of nivolumab. These TCRs come from a human donor with classical Hodgkin lymphoma.

The chain links TRBV9 to TRBJ1-4; D gene ambiguous. Trimming stripped 3 bases from V and 8 bases from J, with 17 bases between. The CDR3 length is 15 residues. The V gene's germline CDR1 is SGDLS and CDR2 YYNGEE. CDR3 residues: CASSGSSPTAEKLFF. DNA of the CDR3: TGTGCCAGCAGCGGTAGTTCCCCGACGGCCGAAAAACTGTTTTTT.

The gene calls are TRBV7-9 and TRBJ2-1; D is perhaps TRBD1 or TRBD2 (5 bases each). This CDR3 has 14 amino acids. Looked up from germline, CDR1 is SEHNR and CDR2 is FQNEAQ (reference sequence). The ends were cut back, 4 bases at V and 5 bases at J, with 12 bases in the middle. The CDR3 sequence: CASSSRDGNNEQFF. The CDR3 DNA sequence: TGTGCCAGCAGCTCAAGGGACGGGAACAATGAGCAGTTCTTC.

The rearrangement links TRBV7-9 to TRBJ2-3, with TRBD2 matching 12 bases. The CDR3 covers 16 residues. V was pared by 6 bases and J by 4 bases, with 8 bases of the junction left unmatched. Germline V gene sequence: CDR1 SEHNR, CDR2 FQNEAQ (reference sequence). CDR3 sequence: CASSDGLAGLADTQYF. Written as DNA, the CDR3 is TGTGCCAGCAGTGACGGACTAGCGGGGCTTGCAGATACGCAGTATTTT.

The chain joins TRBV28 to TRBJ2-5, with D possibly TRBD2 on 6 matching bases. This CDR3 has 15 residues. Germline V gene lookup returns CDR1 MDHEN and CDR2 SYDVKM. Trimming cost V 4 bases and J 5 bases, with 17 bases left between them. DNA for the CDR3: TGTGCCAGCAGTTCTCTAGCGCTTCAAGGGGAGACCCAGTACTTC. Encoded protein: CASSSLALQGETQYF.

The chain is built from TRBV7-9 and TRBJ1-1, with 8 bases lining up with TRBD1. The junction had 4 bases not matched to a gene; V was cut back by 0 bases and J by 7 bases. CDR1 and CDR2 (germline): SEHNR, FQNEAQ (reference sequence). The length of the CDR3 is 14 residues. CDR3 bases: TGTGCCAGCAGCTTAGCGCAGGGGGCGTTTGAAGCTTTCTTT. It specifies CASSLAQGAFEAFF. Full variable domain (outside the CDR3, taken from reference TRBV7-9 and TRBJ1-1): DTGVSQNPRHKITKRGQNVTFRCDPISEHNRLYWYRQTLGQGPEFLTYFQNEAQLEKSRLLSDRFSAERPKGSFSTLEIQRTEQGDSAMYLCASSLAQGAFEAFFGQGTRLTVV.

Notes on this clone: The final CDR3 position lacks the conserved phenylalanine or tryptophan, pointing to a likely read error. The chain joins TRBV6-5 to TRBJ2-7; the match to TRBD1 covers 7 bases. The V and J ends lost 5 bases and 9 bases, in that order; junction bases with no gene match: 13. Germline V CDR1 and CDR2: MNHEY, SVGAGI. There are 14 residues in the CDR3. This chain's CDR3 is CASSGRQGGLGQYL. Written as DNA, the CDR3 is TGTGCCAGCAGTGGGCGACAGGGTGGACTCGGGCAGTACCTC.

The DNA of the CDR3 is TGTGCCAGCAGCTTCACAGGGCGTAGCTCCTACAATGAGCAGTTCTTC. Protein sequence: CASSFTGRSSYNEQFF. V usage is TRBV11-1 and J usage is TRBJ2-1, with D maybe TRBD1 (6 bases). Germline V gene data show CDR1 as SGHAT and CDR2 as FQDESV (reference sequence). CDR3 length: 16 amino acids. The V and J ends lost 3 bases and 0 bases respectively, with 12 bases between them.

The rearrangement uses TRBV5-4 and TRBJ1-5; D ambiguous. Germline CDR1 reads SGHNT; CDR2 reads YYREEE (reference sequence). This CDR3 has 15 residues. Trimming took off 4 bases at V and 0 bases at J, with 11 bases between the two ends. The CDR3 nucleotides read TGTGCCAGCAGCCCGGAGTCGTATAGCAATCAGCCCCAGCATTTT. Its protein product is CASSPESYSNQPQHF.

This chain links TRBV5-6 with TRBJ1-2, with 9 bases lining up with TRBD1. CDR3 length: 17 amino acids. CDR1 is SGHDT and CDR2 is YYEEEE in the germline V gene. The J segment lost 4 bases and the V segment lost 1 base, leaving 11 bases of the junction unmatched. As DNA, the CDR3 is TGTGCCAGCAGCTTGAACAGGGGGCAGTCCAGGAGCTATGGCTACACCTTC. Its translation is CASSLNRGQSRSYGYTF.

V usage is TRBV6-5 and J usage is TRBJ1-6; tentatively, D is TRBD1 (5 bases). The germline V gene has CDR1 MNHEY and CDR2 SVGAGI. The CDR3 extends over 14 amino acids. V lost 0 bases to trimming and J lost 11 bases, with 11 bases between them. The CDR3 spells CASSYSTGVPPLHF. The CDR3 nucleotides read TGTGCCAGCAGTTACTCTACGGGGGTACCACCCCTCCACTTT.

The chain is built from TRBV10-3 and TRBJ1-2, with D possibly being TRBD1 (5 bases). Trimming removed 6 bases at V and 8 bases at J, with 22 bases between. CDR3 length: 15 amino acids. Germline CDR1 is ENHRY and CDR2 is SYGVKD. The CDR3 spells CAISPVLGEGLGYTF. The CDR3 bases are TGTGCCATCAGCCCTGTTTTGGGGGAAGGGCTCGGCTACACCTTC.

The chain links TRBV6-6 to TRBJ1-1, with D unclear. The germline V and J ends were trimmed by 6 bases and 1 base, with 6 bases remaining between them. The CDR3 loop spans 12 amino acids. Germline V gene lookup returns CDR1 MNHNY and CDR2 SVGAGI (reference sequence). CDR3 bases: TGTGCCAGCAGGGGAGGGAACACTGAAGCTTTCTTT. Translating gives CASRGGNTEAFF.

The chain joins TRBV5-1 to TRBJ1-1, with no clear D. With 1 base removed from V and 8 bases from J, the gap between germline ends came to 12 bases. The CDR3 is 13 residues long. Germline V lookup: CDR1 SGHRS, CDR2 YFSETQ. In DNA, the CDR3 is TGCGCCAGCAGCTTGATCGTGGGCGGGGAAGCTTTCTTT. Amino acid sequence: CASSLIVGGEAFF. The variable domain in full, with the rest retrieved from reference TRBV5-1 and TRBJ1-1, is KAGVTQTPRYLIKTRGQQVTLSCSPISGHRSVSWYQQTPGQGLQFLFEYFSETQRNKGNFPGRFSGRQFSNSRSEMNVSTLELGDSALYLCASSLIVGGEAFFGQGTRLTVV.

This chain uses TRBV9 with TRBJ2-2; D remains unclear. Germline CDR1 SGDLS, CDR2 YYNGEE. V shed 3 bases and J shed 6 bases, with 18 bases lying between them. CDR3 length: 16 amino acids. The CDR3, as DNA: TGTGCCAGCAGCGCCCTCTTGCAGGTGGGCTCCGGGGAGCTGTTTTTT. It yields the protein CASSALLQVGSGELFF. The variable domain in full, completed from reference TRBV9 and TRBJ2-2, reads DSGVTQTPKHLITATGQRVTLRCSPRSGDLSVYWYQQSLDQGLQFLIQYYNGEERAKGNILERFSAQQFPDLHSELNLSSLELGDSALYFCASSALLQVGSGELFFGEGSRLTVL.

The chain links TRBV19 to TRBJ1-2, with unresolved D. The CDR3 runs 15 residues. From germline, CDR1 is LNHDA and CDR2 SQIVND (reference sequence). V lost 7 bases, J lost 0 bases, and 15 bases lay in between. The DNA of the CDR3 is TGTGCCAGTACCGAAAGGGCAGGCTCTAACTATGGCTACACCTTC. Translation gives CASTERAGSNYGYTF. Variable domain in full (rest from reference TRBV19 and TRBJ1-2): DGGITQSPKYLFRKEGQNVTLSCEQNLNHDAMYWYRQDPGQGLRLIYYSQIVNDFQKGDIAEGYSVSREKKESFPLTVTSAQKNPTAFYLCASTERAGSNYGYTFGSGTRLTVV.

The chain joins TRBV7-9 to TRBJ1-1, with D maybe TRBD1 (5 bases). V lost 2 bases to trimming and J lost 1 base, with 5 bases between them. Looked up from germline, CDR1 is SEHNR and CDR2 is FQNEAQ (reference sequence). The CDR3 runs 13 residues. The CDR3 here is CASSLQGNTEAFF. Written as DNA, the CDR3 is TGTGCCAGCAGCTTACAGGGGAACACTGAAGCTTTCTTT.

The chain joins TRBV5-8 to TRBJ1-1, with 7 bases that match TRBD1. Germline V lookup: CDR1 SGHTS, CDR2 YDEGEE. Trimming took 5 bases from V and 5 from J; bases not matched to a gene: 9. This CDR3 is built from 14 residues. The CDR3 sequence: CASRSRQGGTEAFF. The DNA for the CDR3 is TGTGCCAGCAGGTCCCGACAGGGTGGAACTGAAGCTTTCTTT.

This rearrangement joins TRBV5-1 to TRBJ1-1, with TRBD1 matching over 7 bases. Trimming took 4 bases from V and 0 from J; bases not matched to a gene: 6. Germline-derived CDR1 and CDR2 are SGHRS and YFSETQ. The CDR3 totals 15 residues. CDR3 bases: TGCGCCAGCAGCCCAACAGGGGTTATGAACACTGAAGCTTTCTTT. It codes for CASSPTGVMNTEAFF.

This sequence joins TRBV4-1 and TRBJ2-5, with D maybe TRBD2 (6 bases). Germline CDR1 is MGHRA and CDR2 is YSYEKL. This CDR3 is built from 15 residues. The germline V and J ends were trimmed by 0 bases and 4 bases, with 12 bases remaining between them. The CDR3 spells CASSQEGGSGETQYF. CDR3 coding DNA: TGCGCCAGCAGCCAAGAAGGAGGGTCCGGAGAGACCCAGTACTTC.

The chain combines TRBV19 with TRBJ2-1, with 7 bases aligning to TRBD1. Germline V lookup: CDR1 LNHDA, CDR2 SQIVND (reference sequence). V shed 1 base and J 6 bases; nucleotides not matched to a gene: 12. This CDR3 is 17 amino acids long. The CDR3 DNA reads TGTGCCAGTAGTATAGGCTCGGTCGCCAGGGGGTTCAATGAGCAGTTCTTC. Translated: CASSIGSVARGFNEQFF.

The chain has TRBV2 and TRBJ2-7; tentative D call: TRBD2 (6 bases). In germline, CDR1 is SNHLY, CDR2 FYNNEI. CDR3 length: 14 residues. V was trimmed by 5 bases and J by 2 bases, leaving 13 bases between them. The CDR3 DNA is TGTGCCAGCAGTTGGGACTTTCGGACCTACGAGCAGTACTTC. Residues: CASSWDFRTYEQYF.

The chain links TRBV5-1 to TRBJ2-2; TRBD1 or TRBD2 may be the D gene (5 bases each). The germline V gene encodes CDR1 SGHRS and CDR2 YFSETQ. V lost 4 bases and J 3 bases, leaving 13 bases between the germline ends. CDR3 length: 15 residues. Here the CDR3 reads CASSLPGTDTGELFF. Here the CDR3 DNA reads TGCGCCAGCAGCCTCCCAGGGACCGACACCGGGGAGCTGTTTTTT.

This chain joins TRBV27 and TRBJ1-1; D gene unclear. V lost 2 bases to trimming and J lost 0 bases, with 4 bases between them. The germline CDR1 and CDR2 sequences are MNHEY and SMNVEV (reference sequence). The CDR3 totals 13 residues. The CDR3 region has the DNA TGTGCCAGCAGTTTAACAGTGAACACTGAAGCTTTCTTT. Residues: CASSLTVNTEAFF.

This chain uses TRBV7-7 with TRBJ2-1, with a possible D match to TRBD2 (6 bases). V was trimmed by 6 bases and J by 9 bases, leaving 15 bases between them. Germline-derived CDR1 and CDR2 are SSHAT and FNYEAQ (reference sequence). This CDR3 is 13 amino acids long. The CDR3 region is CASSTHWEAEQFF. The CDR3 region has the DNA TGTGCCAGCAGTACCCATTGGGAGGCTGAGCAGTTCTTC.

The chain has TRBV5-1 and TRBJ2-2; TRBD1 agrees at 8 bases. The junction had 0 bases not matched to a gene; V was cut back by 7 bases and J by 1 base. The CDR3 contains 13 residues. Germline loops: CDR1 SGHRS, CDR2 YFSETQ. The CDR3 DNA reads as TGCGCCAGCGGGACAGGGAACACCGGGGAGCTGTTTTTT. As protein: CASGTGNTGELFF.

The rearrangement uses TRBV19 and TRBJ2-5; D is tentatively TRBD1 or TRBD2 (5 bases each). This CDR3 region has 14 residues. V lost 5 bases and J 5 bases, leaving 15 bases between the germline ends. CDR1 is LNHDA, CDR2 SQIVND, per germline (reference sequence). CDR3 coding DNA: TGTGCCAGTAGTTACGAGGGGTTGGGGGAGACCCAGTACTTC. The encoded protein is CASSYEGLGETQYF.

The CDR3: CASSSLRGGTDTQYF. The CDR3 DNA follows: TGTGCCAGCAGTTCCTTGCGCGGGGGCACAGATACGCAGTATTTT. This chain joins TRBV28 and TRBJ2-3; tentatively, D is TRBD2 (6 bases). Trimming stripped 4 bases from V and 1 base from J, with 12 bases between. CDR3 length: 15 residues. Germline CDR1 is MDHEN and CDR2 is SYDVKM.

The rearrangement uses TRBV5-4 and TRBJ1-4; TRBD1 matches at 7 bases. Germline V gives CDR1 SGHNT, CDR2 YYREEE (reference sequence). CDR3 length equals 13 residues. Trimming at V came to 4 bases and at J to 8 bases, leaving 5 bases not matched to a gene. The CDR3 protein is CASSPGQREKLFF. DNA for the CDR3: TGTGCCAGCAGCCCGGGACAGCGGGAAAAACTGTTTTTT. Complete variable domain (other parts from reference TRBV5-4 and TRBJ1-4): ETGVTQSPTHLIKTRGQQVTLRCSSQSGHNTVSWYQQALGQGPQFIFQYYREEENGRGNFPPRFSGLQFPNYSSELNVNALELDDSALYLCASSPGQREKLFFGSGTQLSVL.

CDR3 region: CASSPPSTEAFF. The CDR3 DNA reads as TGCGCCAGCAGCCCCCCGAGCACTGAAGCTTTCTTT. The rearrangement joins TRBV5-1 to TRBJ1-1; D is unclear. From germline, CDR1 is SGHRS and CDR2 YFSETQ. Deletions cut 4 bases from V and 4 bases from J, with 8 bases between. The length of the CDR3 is 12 residues.